This T cell receptor beta chain was identified in a study of PD-L1 blockade in urothelial cancer. Overall study context: Patients' prior chemotherapy regimens numbered 0 to 3. Whole-study findings and limits: A pretreatment blood TCR clonality that fell below the median predicted better progression-free and overall survival.

Produced via immunoSEQ multiplex PCR; TCRdb's table is partial and in-frame only. The sample lists roughly 120,000 clones; 80% to 90% were seen once. Specified time point: peripheral blood 6 weeks after treatment start. The V and J ends lost 4 bases and 2 bases, in that order; junction bases with no gene match: 17. Germline V gene data show CDR1 as SGDLS and CDR2 as YYNGEE. CDR3 length: 19 residues. About this clone itself: Its specificity is unknown.

The TCR originated in a man in his 60s with urothelial cancer. The chain joins TRBV9 to TRBJ2-3, with 9 bases identical to TRBD2. The specimen comprised PBMCs, sampled around atezolizumab (anti-PD-L1) treatment. The CDR3 loop is CASSTQGGNAGGPTDTQYF. CDR3 coding DNA: TGTGCCAGCAGCACCCAGGGTGGGAACGCGGGGGGGCCCACAGATACGCAGTATTTT.